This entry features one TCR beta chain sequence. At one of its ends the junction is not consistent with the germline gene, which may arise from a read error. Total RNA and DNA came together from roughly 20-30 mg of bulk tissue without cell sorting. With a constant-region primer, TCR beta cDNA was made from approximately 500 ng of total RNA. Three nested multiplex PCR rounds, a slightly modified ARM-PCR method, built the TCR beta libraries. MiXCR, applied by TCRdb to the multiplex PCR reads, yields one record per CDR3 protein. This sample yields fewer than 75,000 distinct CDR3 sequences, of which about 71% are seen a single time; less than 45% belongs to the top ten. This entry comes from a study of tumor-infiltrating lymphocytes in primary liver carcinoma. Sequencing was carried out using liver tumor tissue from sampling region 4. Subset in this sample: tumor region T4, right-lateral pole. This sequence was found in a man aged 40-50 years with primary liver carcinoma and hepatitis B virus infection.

The CDR3 region has the DNA TGTACCAGCAGCGCGACAGGGAGCGGTGAGACCCAGTACTTC. Encoded protein: CTSSATGSGETQYF. The chain employs TRBV11-2 and TRBJ2-5; TRBD1 agrees at 7 bases. The CDR3 is 14 amino acids. CDR1 is SGHAT and CDR2 is FQNNGV in the germline V gene.